This record looks at one T cell receptor (beta chain) sequence and its context. What it binds is not known. Libraries were prepared by immunoSEQ multiplex PCR; TCRdb keeps only in-frame clonotypes and omits some of them. The sample holds about 68,000 clones, over 80% seen once. The data belong to a study of OX40 agonist ivuxolimab in advanced cancers. For the study at large: Patients got intravenous ivuxolimab at 0.01 to 10 mg/kg every 2 weeks. Findings and caveats of the study: Expanded clones tended on average to be more numerous among CD8+ T cells than CD4+. Clonal expansion by week 6 occurred in CD4+ and CD8+ blood T cells (at 0.1 to 3.0 mg/kg).

The sample in question was CD4+ or CD8+ T cells sorted from blood, obtained in a trial of the OX40 agonist ivuxolimab. The TCR was taken from an adult with an advanced solid tumor such as melanoma, head and neck, liver or kidney cancer.

CDR3 bases: TGTGCCAGCAGTCCGGACAGGGGGCGACAGTACTTC. Protein product: CASSPDRGRQYF. The chain recombines TRBV27 with TRBJ2-7, with TRBD1 identical over 11 bases. CDR1 and CDR2 from the germline V gene are MNHEY and SMNVEV (reference sequence). Germline trimming cut 5 bases from V and 10 bases from J; bases unmatched to any gene: 4. The CDR3 contains 12 residues.